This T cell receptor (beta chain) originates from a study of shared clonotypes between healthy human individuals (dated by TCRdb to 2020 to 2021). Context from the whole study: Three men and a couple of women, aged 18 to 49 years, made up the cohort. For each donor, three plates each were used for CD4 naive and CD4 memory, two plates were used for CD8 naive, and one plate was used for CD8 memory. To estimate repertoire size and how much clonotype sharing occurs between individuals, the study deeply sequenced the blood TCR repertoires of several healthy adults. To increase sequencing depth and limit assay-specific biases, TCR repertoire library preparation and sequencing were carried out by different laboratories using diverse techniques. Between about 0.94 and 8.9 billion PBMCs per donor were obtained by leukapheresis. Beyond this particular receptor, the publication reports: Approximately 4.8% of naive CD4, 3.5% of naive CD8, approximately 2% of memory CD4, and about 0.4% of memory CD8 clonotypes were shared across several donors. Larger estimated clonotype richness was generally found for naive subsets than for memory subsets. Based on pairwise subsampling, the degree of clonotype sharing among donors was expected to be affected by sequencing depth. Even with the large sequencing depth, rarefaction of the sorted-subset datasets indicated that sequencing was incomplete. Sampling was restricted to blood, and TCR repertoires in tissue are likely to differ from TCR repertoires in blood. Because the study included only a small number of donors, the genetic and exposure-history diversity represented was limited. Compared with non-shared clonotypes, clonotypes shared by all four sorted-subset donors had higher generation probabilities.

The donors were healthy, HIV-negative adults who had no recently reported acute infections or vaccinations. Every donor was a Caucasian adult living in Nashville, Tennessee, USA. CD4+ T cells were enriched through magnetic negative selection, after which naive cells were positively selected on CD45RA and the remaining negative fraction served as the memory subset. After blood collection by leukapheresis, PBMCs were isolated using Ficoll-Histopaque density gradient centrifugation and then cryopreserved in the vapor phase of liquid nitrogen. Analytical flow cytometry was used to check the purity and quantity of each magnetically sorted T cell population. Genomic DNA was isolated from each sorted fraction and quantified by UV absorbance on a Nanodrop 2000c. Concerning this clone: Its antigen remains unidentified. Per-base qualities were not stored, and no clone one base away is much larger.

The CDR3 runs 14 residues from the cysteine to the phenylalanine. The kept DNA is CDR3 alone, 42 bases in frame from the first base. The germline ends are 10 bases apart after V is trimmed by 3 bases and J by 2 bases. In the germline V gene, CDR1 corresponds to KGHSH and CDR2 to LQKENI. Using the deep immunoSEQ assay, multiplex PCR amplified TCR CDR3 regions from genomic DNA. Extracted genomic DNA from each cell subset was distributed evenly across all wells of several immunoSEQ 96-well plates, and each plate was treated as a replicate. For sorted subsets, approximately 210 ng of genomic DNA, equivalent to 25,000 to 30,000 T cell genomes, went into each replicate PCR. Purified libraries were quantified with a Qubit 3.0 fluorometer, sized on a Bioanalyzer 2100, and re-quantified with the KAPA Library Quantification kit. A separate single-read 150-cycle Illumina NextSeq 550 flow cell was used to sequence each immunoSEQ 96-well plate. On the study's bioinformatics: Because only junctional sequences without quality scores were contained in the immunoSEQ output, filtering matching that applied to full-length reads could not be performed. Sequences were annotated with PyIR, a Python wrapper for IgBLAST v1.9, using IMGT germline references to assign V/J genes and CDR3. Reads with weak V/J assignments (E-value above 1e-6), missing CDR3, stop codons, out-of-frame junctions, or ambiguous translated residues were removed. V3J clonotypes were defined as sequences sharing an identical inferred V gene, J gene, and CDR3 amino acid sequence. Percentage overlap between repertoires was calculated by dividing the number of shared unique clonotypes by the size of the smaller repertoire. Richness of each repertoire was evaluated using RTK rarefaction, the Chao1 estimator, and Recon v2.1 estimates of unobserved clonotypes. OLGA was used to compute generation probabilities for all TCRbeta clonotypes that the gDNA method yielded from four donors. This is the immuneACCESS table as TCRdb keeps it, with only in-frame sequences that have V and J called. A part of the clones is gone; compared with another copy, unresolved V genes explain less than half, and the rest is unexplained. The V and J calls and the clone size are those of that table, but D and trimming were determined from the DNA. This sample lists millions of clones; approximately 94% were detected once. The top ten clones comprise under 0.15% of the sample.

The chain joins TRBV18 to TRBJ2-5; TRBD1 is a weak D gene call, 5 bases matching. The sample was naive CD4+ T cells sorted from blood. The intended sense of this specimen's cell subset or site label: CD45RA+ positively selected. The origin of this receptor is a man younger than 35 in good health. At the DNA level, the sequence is TGTGCCAGCTCACCTACCAGACAGCAAGAGACCCAGTACTTC. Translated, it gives CASSPTRQQETQYF.